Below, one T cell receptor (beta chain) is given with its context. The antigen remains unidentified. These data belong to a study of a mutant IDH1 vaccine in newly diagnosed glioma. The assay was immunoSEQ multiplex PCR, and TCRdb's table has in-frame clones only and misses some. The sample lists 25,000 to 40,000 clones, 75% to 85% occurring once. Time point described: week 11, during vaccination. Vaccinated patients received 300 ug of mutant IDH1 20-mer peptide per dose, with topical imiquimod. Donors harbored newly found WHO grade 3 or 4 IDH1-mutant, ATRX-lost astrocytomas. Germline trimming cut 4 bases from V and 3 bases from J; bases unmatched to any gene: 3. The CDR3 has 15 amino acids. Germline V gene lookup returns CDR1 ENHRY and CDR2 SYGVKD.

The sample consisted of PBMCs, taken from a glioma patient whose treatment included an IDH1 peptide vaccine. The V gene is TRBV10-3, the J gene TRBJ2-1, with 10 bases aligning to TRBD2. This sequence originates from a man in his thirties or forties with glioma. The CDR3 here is CAISAPSGSYNEQFF. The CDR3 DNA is TGTGCCATCAGTGCCCCTAGCGGGAGCTACAATGAGCAGTTCTTC.